These 28 T cell receptor beta chains came from one sample sequenced in a study of blood T cell repertoires in COVID-19. Measured with immunoSEQ multiplex PCR; TCRdb has only the in-frame clones, and not every one. This repertoire shows some 380,000 clones, nearly 90% found once; its top ten account for approximately 2.1%. The sample comprised PBMCs or T cells enriched from blood (not recorded which). These receptors were collected from a woman aged 40 to 50 with acute COVID-19.

This chain connects TRBV29-1 to TRBJ2-6, with TRBD1 matching over 7 bases. The CDR3 length is 17 residues. The J segment lost 2 bases and the V segment lost 0 bases, leaving 7 bases of the junction unmatched. The germline V gene encodes CDR1 SQVTM and CDR2 ANQGSEA. CDR3 sequence (DNA): TGCAGCGTTGAAGATCCCGCAGGGGGTGCTGGGGCCAACGTCCTGACTTTC. Translating it yields CSVEDPAGGAGANVLTF.

This rearrangement joins TRBV5-1 to TRBJ1-1; the D gene is possibly TRBD1 (5 bases). In germline, CDR1 is SGHRS, CDR2 YFSETQ. Trimming removed 0 bases at V and 1 base at J, with 10 bases between. The CDR3 extends over 15 amino acids. The CDR3 spells CASSLVPGQNTEAFF. Here the CDR3 DNA reads TGCGCCAGCAGCTTGGTCCCCGGACAGAACACTGAAGCTTTCTTT.

Only one count was recorded for this clone. This chain links TRBV10-1 with TRBJ2-3; D gene uncertain. The germline V gene has CDR1 WNHNN and CDR2 SYGVQD (reference sequence). The CDR3 is 18 residues long. Trimming stripped 1 base from V and 0 bases from J, with 17 bases between. The CDR3 DNA sequence: TGCGCCAGCAGTGAGTTGGCGACATTCAGTTCGAGCACAGATACGCAGTATTTT. Translated: CASSELATFSSSTDTQYF.

V usage is TRBV2 and J usage is TRBJ2-5; possibly TRBD2 for D (6 bases). Germline CDR1 SNHLY, CDR2 FYNNEI. The CDR3 spans 14 residues. V was cut by 3 bases and J by 2 bases, with 10 bases left in between. The DNA of the CDR3 is TGTGCCAGCAGTGAGGTTGCGGGGCAAGAGACCCAGTACTTC. Encoded protein: CASSEVAGQETQYF.

The chain is built from TRBV30 and TRBJ1-3; a weak D match, TRBD1 (6 bases). The CDR3 runs to 16 residues. The V and J ends lost 0 bases and 7 bases respectively, with 19 bases between them. Germline lookup yields CDR1 GTSNPN and CDR2 SVGIG (reference sequence). The DNA of the CDR3 is TGTGCCTGGAGTGTACAGGGAAGTAGTGTGGGGAACACCATATATTTT. Amino acid sequence: CAWSVQGSSVGNTIYF.

V usage is TRBV11-3 and J usage is TRBJ2-1; 9 positions match TRBD2. The length of the CDR3 is 15 residues. Germline V gene data show CDR1 as SGHNT and CDR2 as YENEEA. The V gene end was trimmed by 4 bases and the J gene end by 7 bases; junction bases not matched to a gene: 8. In DNA form, the CDR3 reads TGTGCCAGCAGCTCGTCCGGGACTAGCTTGAATGAGCAGTTCTTC. It yields the protein CASSSSGTSLNEQFF. Complete variable domain (other parts from reference TRBV11-3 and TRBJ2-1): EAGVVQSPRYKIIEKKQPVAFWCNPISGHNTLYWYLQNLGQGPELLIRYENEEAVDDSQLPKDRFSAERLKGVDSTLKIQPAELGDSAVYLCASSSSGTSLNEQFFGPGTRLTVL.

The chain couples TRBV6-1 to TRBJ1-6; D possibly corresponds to TRBD1 (5 bases). Trimming shortened V by 2 bases and J by 8 bases, and 10 bases separated the two germline ends. The CDR3 totals 14 residues. Germline-derived CDR1 and CDR2 are MNHNS and SASEGT. CDR3 bases: TGTGCCAGCAGTGAAAGCAGGGTTTATTCACCCCTCCACTTT. Protein product: CASSESRVYSPLHF.

The rearrangement uses TRBV4-1 and TRBJ2-1, with 8 bases identical to TRBD2. J gave up 6 bases and V 3 bases, and 7 bases lay outside the gene matches. This CDR3 spans 15 amino acids. Germline V lookup: CDR1 MGHRA, CDR2 YSYEKL. This CDR3 reads CASSQHPGLVNEQFF. CDR3 bases: TGCGCCAGCAGCCAGCATCCGGGACTAGTCAATGAGCAGTTCTTC.

This chain connects TRBV4-2 to TRBJ2-7, with D possibly TRBD1 on 6 matching bases. The V end was cut by 1 base, the J end by 0 bases, with 10 bases between. The CDR3 has 15 residues. CDR1 is LGHNA, CDR2 YNFKEQ, per germline. CDR3 nucleotides: TGTGCCAGCAGCCAAGCCAGGGGACCCTCCTACGAGCAGTACTTC. Protein: CASSQARGPSYEQYF.

The chain links TRBV24-1 to TRBJ2-7; tentatively, D is TRBD2 (7 bases). Trimming took off 9 bases at V and 1 base at J, with 18 bases between the two ends. Germline CDR1 is KGHDR and CDR2 is SFDVKD. The CDR3 has 15 amino acids. The CDR3 protein is CATPSGEGVSYEQYF. Here the CDR3 DNA reads TGTGCCACCCCGAGTGGGGAGGGGGTTTCCTACGAGCAGTACTTC.

The chain joins TRBV27 to TRBJ1-5, with D possibly being TRBD1 (5 bases). The germline V gene encodes CDR1 MNHEY and CDR2 SMNVEV (reference sequence). V was shortened by 2 bases and J by 3 bases, with 11 bases between the two germline ends. The CDR3 runs 15 residues. The CDR3 reads CASSLVGANNQPQHF. In DNA, the CDR3 is TGTGCCAGCAGTTTAGTAGGGGCCAACAATCAGCCCCAGCATTTT.

The rearrangement uses TRBV19 and TRBJ2-3; the match to TRBD1 covers 7 bases. This CDR3 is built from 14 residues. Germline CDR1 is LNHDA and CDR2 is SQIVND (reference sequence). After removal of 3 bases from V and 7 bases from J, the junction contained 7 bases not matched to a gene. CDR3 residues: CASSIQGEKNTQYF. CDR3 sequence (DNA): TGTGCCAGTAGTATCCAGGGGGAGAAGAATACGCAGTATTTT.

The CDR3 loop reads CATGGLDRDTIYF. CDR3 bases: TGTGCCACCGGGGGTCTTGACAGAGACACCATATATTTT. The chain recombines TRBV19 with TRBJ1-3; TRBD1 might be the D (5 bases). This CDR3 is built from 13 residues. Germline lookup yields CDR1 LNHDA and CDR2 SQIVND (reference sequence). Trimming shortened V by 10 bases and J by 8 bases, and 18 bases separated the two germline ends.

This clone occurred a few times. The chain joins TRBV4-1 to TRBJ1-4; D is unresolved. The V gene's germline CDR1 is MGHRA and CDR2 YSYEKL. V gave up 3 bases and J gave up 8 bases, with 10 bases separating them. The CDR3 extends over 13 amino acids. The CDR3 nucleotides are TGCGCCAGCAGCCACCTGGCCGAAGAAAAACTGTTTTTT. This gives the protein CASSHLAEEKLFF.

The V gene is TRBV5-1, the J gene TRBJ2-5, with a possible D match to TRBD2 (7 bases). CDR1 SGHRS and CDR2 YFSETQ come from the germline V gene. This CDR3 region has 16 residues. V was clipped by 3 bases and J by 0 bases, with 15 bases between them. CDR3 sequence (DNA): TGCGCCAGCAGCTATAACCGGGGGGCAAACCAAGAGACCCAGTACTTC. It codes for CASSYNRGANQETQYF.

The rearrangement uses TRBV5-4 and TRBJ1-2; TRBD1 might be the D (5 bases). In germline, CDR1 is SGHNT, CDR2 YYREEE (reference sequence). The CDR3 length is 14 residues. V lost 3 bases, J lost 8 bases, and 17 bases lay in between. The CDR3 DNA is TGTGCCAGCAGCTCGGTAGCCAGGGAAGGGGGCTACACCTTC. It encodes CASSSVAREGGYTF.

This chain links TRBV6-2 or TRBV6-3 with TRBJ2-1; the match to TRBD2 covers 13 bases. Germline V lookup: CDR1 MNHEY, CDR2 SVGEGT. This CDR3 comprises 15 residues. V was clipped by 4 bases and J by 4 bases; unmatched bases: 1. CDR3 coding DNA: TGTGCCAGCAGTTCGGGACTAGCGGGGTACAATGAGCAGTTCTTC. Translated, it gives CASSSGLAGYNEQFF.

This clone was observed once. The chain is built from TRBV5-4 and TRBJ2-3; weak D call: TRBD1 (5 bases). CDR1 is SGHNT, CDR2 YYREEE, per germline (reference sequence). V lost 1 base and J 1 base, leaving 10 bases between the germline ends. The CDR3 runs 15 residues. Written as DNA, the CDR3 is TGTGCCAGCAGCTTGATCGAACAGGGCACAGATACGCAGTATTTT. Its translation is CASSLIEQGTDTQYF.

Only one count was recorded for this clone. The chain uses TRBV9 and TRBJ2-3; D is undetermined. Looked up from germline, CDR1 is SGDLS and CDR2 is YYNGEE. This CDR3 has 12 residues. The V and J ends lost 4 bases and 2 bases respectively, with 5 bases between them. In nucleotides, the CDR3 is TGTGCCAGCAGCTCCTACACAGATACGCAGTATTTT. Translating gives CASSSYTDTQYF.

The rearrangement links TRBV6-5 to TRBJ2-7; 9 bases are a match to TRBD2. CDR3 length: 14 amino acids. V lost 10 bases, J lost 4 bases, and 11 bases stayed unmatched. CDR1 is MNHEY and CDR2 is SVGAGI in the germline V gene. The CDR3 region is CATFTGTSLYEQYF. In nucleotides, the CDR3 is TGTGCCACCTTCACCGGGACTAGCTTATACGAGCAGTACTTC.

As for this clone: Its ends do not fully match the called genes, so a read error is possible. The genes are TRBV12-3 or TRBV12-4 and TRBJ1-1; 7 bases map to TRBD1. The CDR3 length is 12 residues. The CDR3 bases are TGTACCAGCAGTTTCGCAGTAGACAGGGTGTTCTTT. As protein: CTSSFAVDRVFF.

The gene calls are TRBV12-3 or TRBV12-4 and TRBJ1-3, with 7 bases aligning to TRBD1. The V gene end was trimmed by 8 bases and the J gene end by 2 bases; junction bases not matched to a gene: 3. CDR3 length: 13 residues. As DNA, the CDR3 is TGTGCCAGCCAGACAGGGACTGGAAACACCATATATTTT. This encodes CASQTGTGNTIYF.

The J gene is TRBJ2-5, the V gene TRBV24-1; tentative D call: TRBD2 (5 bases). This CDR3 has 13 amino acids. The ends were cut back, 5 bases at V and 3 bases at J, with 9 bases in the middle. The germline gives CDR1 KGHDR, CDR2 SFDVKD. CDR3 amino acids: CATSGQAEETQYF. The CDR3 nucleotides read TGTGCCACCAGTGGCCAAGCGGAAGAGACCCAGTACTTC.

The V gene is TRBV13, the J gene TRBJ1-2, with 8 bases lining up with TRBD1. Germline values: CDR1 PRHDT, CDR2 FYEKMQ (reference sequence). After removal of 3 bases from V and 7 bases from J, the junction contained 10 bases not matched to a gene. This CDR3 comprises 15 residues. The CDR3 loop reads CASSFTQGAEVGYTF. The CDR3 nucleotides read TGTGCCAGCAGCTTCACCCAGGGGGCTGAGGTTGGCTACACCTTC.

The V and J genes are TRBV7-6 and TRBJ2-3; D is ambiguous. Germline V lookup: CDR1 SGHVS, CDR2 FNYEAQ. V lost 1 base and J 0 bases, leaving 14 bases between the germline ends. The CDR3 spans 17 residues. The CDR3 nucleotides are TGTGCCAGCAGCTTAGTAAGTCAGAAATTAAGCACAGATACGCAGTATTTT. This sequence encodes CASSLVSQKLSTDTQYF. Variable domain in full (rest from reference TRBV7-6 and TRBJ2-3): GAGVSQSPRYKVTKRGQDVALRCDPISGHVSLYWYRQALGQGPEFLTYFNYEAQQDKSGLPNDRFSAERPEGSISTLTIQRTEQRDSAMYRCASSLVSQKLSTDTQYFGPGTRLTVL.

V is TRBV19 and J is TRBJ2-5; D uncertain. The V gene's germline CDR1 is LNHDA and CDR2 SQIVND (reference sequence). V lost 2 bases and J lost 0, with 7 bases in between. CDR3 size: 14 residues. The CDR3 coding sequence is TGTGCCAGTAGTATAAACGAGTACCAAGAGACCCAGTACTTC. This encodes CASSINEYQETQYF. The whole variable domain, filled in from reference TRBV19 and TRBJ2-5, reads DGGITQSPKYLFRKEGQNVTLSCEQNLNHDAMYWYRQDPGQGLRLIYYSQIVNDFQKGDIAEGYSVSREKKESFPLTVTSAQKNPTAFYLCASSINEYQETQYFGPGTRLLVL.

This clone has more than one count but fewer than ten. This sequence joins TRBV6-1 and TRBJ1-2; no clear D gene. Germline loops: CDR1 MNHNS, CDR2 SASEGT. The V end was cut by 2 bases, the J end by 7 bases, with 14 bases between. The CDR3 covers 14 residues. CDR3 in amino acids: CASSETEPSRGYTF. The CDR3 nucleotides are TGTGCCAGCAGTGAAACTGAACCGTCCCGTGGCTACACCTTC.

The gene calls are TRBV27 and TRBJ1-4, with unresolved D. There are 16 residues in the CDR3. Trimming pared 2 bases from V and 7 bases from J, leaving 17 bases between. Germline CDR1 MNHEY, CDR2 SMNVEV (reference sequence). CDR3 loop: CASSLLHVEVGEKLFF. CDR3 in DNA: TGTGCCAGCAGTTTACTCCATGTTGAGGTCGGTGAAAAACTGTTTTTT.